This entry lists 32 T cell receptor beta chains sequenced from one sample in a study of response to subunit inactivated influenza vaccine. TCRdb passed the RT-PCR reads through MiXCR, listing each CDR3 protein once. The top ten hold about a tenth of the sample, which has 300,000 to 350,000 distinct CDR3 sequences, around a fifth seen once. Specimen: PBMCs from blood, collected around 22 months after vaccination. Receptors originate from a man aged 50 to 69 who received an inactivated influenza vaccine.

The chain has TRBV18 and TRBJ2-1, with 12 nucleotides matching TRBD2. Trimming cost V 0 bases and J 7 bases; bases outside gene matches: 1. CDR3 size: 15 residues. Germline CDR1 reads KGHSH; CDR2 reads LQKENI. The CDR3 loop reads CASSPPGLAGNEQFF. DNA for the CDR3: TGTGCCAGCTCACCACCGGGACTAGCGGGTAATGAGCAGTTCTTC.

The J gene is TRBJ2-1, the V gene TRBV7-2; D is perhaps TRBD1 (5 bases). In germline, CDR1 is SGHTA, CDR2 FQGNSA. V was clipped by 3 bases and J by 4 bases, with 10 bases between them. The CDR3 is 14 amino acids. This CDR3 is CASSFFGQYNEQFF. Here the CDR3 DNA reads TGTGCCAGCAGCTTTTTTGGACAATACAATGAGCAGTTCTTC.

This clonotype was counted a few times. The V gene is TRBV20-1, the J gene TRBJ2-3; D is perhaps TRBD2 (6 bases). The CDR3 is 15 residues long. Between the trimmed V and J ends, which lost 1 base and 1 base, there was a span of 12 bases. From germline, CDR1 is DFQATT and CDR2 SNEGSKA (reference sequence). CDR3 protein: CSARGVGGGTDTQYF. CDR3 nucleotides: TGCAGTGCTAGAGGGGTTGGCGGGGGCACAGATACGCAGTATTTT.

A few counts support this clonotype. The chain is built from TRBV2 and TRBJ2-7, with unresolved D. V gave up 4 bases and J gave up 0 bases, with 7 bases separating them. Germline values: CDR1 SNHLY, CDR2 FYNNEI. There are 13 residues in the CDR3. CDR3: CASSGDSSYEQYF. Written as DNA, the CDR3 is TGTGCCAGCAGTGGCGACTCCTCCTACGAGCAGTACTTC. Complete variable domain (other parts from reference TRBV2 and TRBJ2-7): EPEVTQTPSHQVTQMGQEVILRCVPISNHLYFYWYRQILGQKVEFLVSFYNNEISEKSEIFDDQFSVERPDGSNFTLKIRSTKLEDSAMYFCASSGDSSYEQYFGPGTRLTVT.

V usage is TRBV29-1 and J usage is TRBJ2-3; perhaps D is TRBD1 or TRBD2 (5 bases each). Trimming took 4 bases from V and 2 from J, leaving 13 bases between them. Per germline, CDR1 SQVTM and CDR2 ANQGSEA. CDR3 length equals 14 residues. DNA of the CDR3: TGCAGCGTTGCCGGGACGCAACTCACAGATACGCAGTATTTT. Its translation: CSVAGTQLTDTQYF.

The sample holds many counts of this clonotype. The chain links TRBV5-6 to TRBJ1-2; no clear D gene. V lost 4 bases to trimming and J lost 0 bases, with 7 bases between them. The CDR3 runs to 13 residues. CDR1 and CDR2 (germline): SGHDT, YYEEEE. This CDR3 is CASSTETNYGYTF. The CDR3, as DNA: TGTGCCAGCAGCACGGAGACTAACTATGGCTACACCTTC.

The chain joins TRBV7-9 to TRBJ2-1; 8 nucleotides align to TRBD2. The germline CDR1 and CDR2 sequences are SEHNR and FQNEAQ (reference sequence). The CDR3 runs 15 residues. Trimming removed 1 base from V and 4 bases from J; junction bases left unmatched: 3. CDR3 sequence: CASSLDGGEYNEQFF. For the CDR3, the DNA is TGTGCCAGCAGCTTAGACGGGGGGGAGTACAATGAGCAGTTCTTC. Looking up the rest from reference TRBV7-9 and TRBJ2-1 gives the full variable domain: DTGVSQNPRHKITKRGQNVTFRCDPISEHNRLYWYRQTLGQGPEFLTYFQNEAQLEKSRLLSDRFSAERPKGSFSTLEIQRTEQGDSAMYLCASSLDGGEYNEQFFGPGTRLTVL.

This clonotype appeared a few times. The genes are TRBV4-3 and TRBJ2-3; TRBD2 agrees at 9 bases. The CDR3 contains 16 residues. Per germline, CDR1 LGHNA and CDR2 YSLEER. Losses at the gene ends were 1 base for V and 2 bases for J; bases not matched to a gene: 4. The CDR3 DNA sequence: TGCGCCAGCAGCCAAGGACTAGCGGTTCTCACAGATACGCAGTATTTT. Translated: CASSQGLAVLTDTQYF.

The chain joins TRBV20-1 to TRBJ2-1; D may be TRBD2 (5 bases). The CDR3 loop spans 13 amino acids. Trimming removed 0 bases at V and 9 bases at J, with 12 bases between. Germline loops: CDR1 DFQATT, CDR2 SNEGSKA (reference sequence). DNA of the CDR3: TGCAGTGCTAGAGATGGACTCCTTCCTGAGCAGTTCTTC. Residues: CSARDGLLPEQFF.

This clonotype showed up just a few times. V and J are TRBV20-1 and TRBJ2-7; a possible D gene is TRBD2 (6 bases). The CDR3 spans 13 residues. The V gene's germline CDR1 is DFQATT and CDR2 SNEGSKA (reference sequence). V was clipped by 2 bases and J by 2 bases, with 10 bases between them. The chain's CDR3 is CSARTSLAYEQYF. The CDR3, as DNA: TGCAGTGCTAGAACTAGCTTAGCCTACGAGCAGTACTTC.

In this sample, this clonotype turned up a few times. The chain carries TRBV4-1 and TRBJ2-1; D is possibly TRBD1 (5 bases). The CDR3 has 16 amino acids. Germline lookup yields CDR1 MGHRA and CDR2 YSYEKL. Trimming shortened V by 3 bases and J by 6 bases, and 18 bases separated the two germline ends. In nucleotides, the CDR3 is TGCGCCAGCAGCCATACAGGTGGGCAGCCCCCCAATGAGCAGTTCTTC. Amino acid sequence: CASSHTGGQPPNEQFF.

This clonotype was detected only a few times. The chain couples TRBV4-2 to TRBJ2-5, with 10 bases matching TRBD1. Trimming at V came to 4 bases and at J to 3 bases, leaving 5 bases not matched to a gene. The CDR3 contains 15 residues. Looked up from germline, CDR1 is LGHNA and CDR2 is YNFKEQ. The CDR3: CASSPAGTGEETQYF. Here the CDR3 DNA reads TGTGCCAGCAGCCCTGCAGGGACAGGGGAAGAGACCCAGTACTTC.

This rearrangement joins TRBV5-1 to TRBJ1-1; 7 nucleotides align to TRBD1. Germline CDR1 and CDR2: SGHRS and YFSETQ. The CDR3 contains 14 residues. The J segment lost 6 bases and the V segment lost 0 bases, leaving 5 bases of the junction unmatched. The CDR3 loop is CASSLDRGGAEAFF. CDR3 DNA: TGCGCCAGCAGCTTGGACAGGGGAGGCGCTGAAGCTTTCTTT.

This clonotype was recorded a few times. The chain carries TRBV20-1 and TRBJ1-5, with a weak D call TRBD1 (5 bases). V was trimmed by 8 bases and J by 4 bases, leaving 12 bases between them. The CDR3 has 12 residues. CDR1 and CDR2 (germline): DFQATT, SNEGSKA (reference sequence). In DNA, the CDR3 is TGCAGTTGTGAGGGGAATAATCAGCCCCAGCATTTT. Protein sequence: CSCEGNNQPQHF.

V gene TRBV27 combines with J gene TRBJ2-4, with D unclear. Trimming cost V 0 bases and J 6 bases, with 6 bases left between them. Germline CDR1 and CDR2: MNHEY and SMNVEV (reference sequence). CDR3 length: 13 amino acids. The CDR3 sequence: CASSLSHRNIQYF. In DNA form, the CDR3 reads TGTGCCAGCAGTTTATCACACAGAAACATTCAGTACTTC.

The chain links TRBV12-3 or TRBV12-4 to TRBJ1-2, with TRBD1 matching 7 bases. J was trimmed by 6 bases and V by 8 bases; bases with no gene match: 15. The CDR3 has 15 residues. The CDR3 reads CASSNWQGGVDGYTF. CDR3 in DNA: TGTGCCAGCTCCAACTGGCAAGGGGGCGTGGATGGCTACACCTTC.

J is TRBJ1-2 and V is TRBV20-1, with D possibly matching TRBD1 (6 bases). The V gene lost 0 bases and the J gene lost 8 bases, with 13 bases spanning the gap. The V gene's germline CDR1 is DFQATT and CDR2 SNEGSKA (reference sequence). CDR3 length equals 13 residues. The CDR3 DNA reads as TGCAGTGCTAGAGATGGGGGCGCGAGGGGCTACACCTTC. This sequence encodes CSARDGGARGYTF.

This clonotype was counted ten times or more. The CDR3 region is CASSLVGGLSRSPLHF. CDR3 sequence (DNA): TGTGCCAGCAGCTTAGTGGGCGGACTTTCAAGATCACCCCTCCACTTT. J is TRBJ1-6 and V is TRBV7-2; D not certain. Trimming took 1 base from V and 10 from J, leaving 17 bases between them. From germline, CDR1 is SGHTA and CDR2 FQGNSA. The CDR3 has 16 amino acids.

This clonotype was counted between two and nine times. V gene TRBV20-1 combines with J gene TRBJ2-5; 7 positions agree with TRBD1. Per germline, CDR1 DFQATT and CDR2 SNEGSKA (reference sequence). This CDR3 is 14 amino acids long. The CDR3 DNA is TGCAGCCCACGTAGAGGGACAGCCCAAGAGACCCAGTACTTC. It specifies CSPRRGTAQETQYF.

This clonotype has just a few counts. This chain connects TRBV2 to TRBJ1-1; 7 bases are a match to TRBD1. CDR3 length equals 15 residues. The junction had 11 bases not matched to a gene; V was cut back by 6 bases and J by 4 bases. Per germline, CDR1 SNHLY and CDR2 FYNNEI. CDR3 in DNA: TGTGCCAGCAGCAAAAACAGGGGCGTTGGCACTGAAGCTTTCTTT. Translated, it gives CASSKNRGVGTEAFF.

There are many counts of this clonotype. The genes are TRBV4-3 and TRBJ1-1, with D possibly matching TRBD1 (6 bases). CDR1 and CDR2 from the germline V gene are LGHNA and YSLEER. Trimming took off 0 bases at V and 6 bases at J, with 11 bases between the two ends. This CDR3 region has 14 residues. DNA of the CDR3: TGCGCCAGCAGCCAAGACCTTAGGGGGTCTGAAGCTTTCTTT. This gives the protein CASSQDLRGSEAFF.

The chain employs TRBV5-1 and TRBJ1-3, with D unclear. The germline V gene encodes CDR1 SGHRS and CDR2 YFSETQ. V was trimmed by 0 bases and J by 4 bases, leaving 14 bases between them. The CDR3 contains 16 residues. The CDR3 coding sequence is TGCGCCAGCAGCTTGGAAGCTCCTTCCGCAGGAAACACCATATATTTT. Translated, it gives CASSLEAPSAGNTIYF.

This clonotype came up many times. The rearrangement uses TRBV3-1 and TRBJ1-2; D gene unclear. The germline V gene encodes CDR1 LGHDT and CDR2 YNNKEL (reference sequence). V was cut by 6 bases and J by 5 bases, with 7 bases left in between. CDR3 length: 11 amino acids. CDR3 sequence (DNA): TGTGCCAGCAGTCCTGGTTATGGCTACACCTTC. It codes for CASSPGYGYTF.

V is TRBV25-1 and J is TRBJ1-4, with 8 positions matching TRBD1. The CDR3 is made up of 17 amino acids. Trimming cost V 4 bases and J 3 bases; bases outside gene matches: 10. The germline V gene encodes CDR1 MGHDK and CDR2 SYGVNS. The CDR3 loop reads CASSVRGRFLPNEKLFF. The CDR3 nucleotides read TGTGCCAGCAGTGTCAGGGGGCGGTTTCTGCCTAATGAAAAACTGTTTTTT.

The gene calls are TRBV12-3 or TRBV12-4 and TRBJ1-2; no clear D gene. The CDR3 is 13 amino acids. V lost 1 base and J lost 8, with 11 bases in between. The CDR3: CASSLEGNQGYTF. The DNA of the CDR3 is TGTGCCAGCAGTTTAGAGGGAAACCAGGGCTACACCTTC.

The chain joins TRBV3-1 to TRBJ2-2, with D perhaps assigned TRBD1 or TRBD2 (5 bases each). The V gene lost 2 bases and the J gene lost 6 bases, with 10 bases spanning the gap. In germline, CDR1 is LGHDT, CDR2 YNNKEL (reference sequence). CDR3 length: 14 residues. The CDR3 nucleotides read TGTGCCAGCAGCCAAATCGGGGCAGCCGGGGAGCTGTTTTTT. It is translated as CASSQIGAAGELFF. Full variable domain (remainder filled in from reference TRBV3-1 and TRBJ2-2): DTAVSQTPKYLVTQMGNDKSIKCEQNLGHDTMYWYKQDSKKFLKIMFSYNNKELIINETVPNRFSPKSPDKAHLNLHINSLELGDSAVYFCASSQIGAAGELFFGEGSRLTVL.

The chain carries TRBV5-6 and TRBJ1-5; the D gene is possibly TRBD1 (5 bases). This CDR3 has 14 amino acids. Germline lookup yields CDR1 SGHDT and CDR2 YYEEEE. V was pared by 0 bases and J by 3 bases, with 7 bases between. The chain's CDR3 is CASSLVQANQPQHF. CDR3 DNA sequence: TGTGCCAGCAGCTTGGTACAGGCCAATCAGCCCCAGCATTTT.

The chain links TRBV20-1 to TRBJ1-1; D ambiguous. CDR3 length: 13 amino acids. CDR1 DFQATT and CDR2 SNEGSKA come from the germline V gene (reference sequence). V lost 0 bases, J lost 3 bases, and 8 bases lay in between. CDR3 bases: TGCAGTGCTAGAGATATAGGGTACACTGAAGCTTTCTTT. Translation: CSARDIGYTEAFF.

The rearrangement links TRBV25-1 to TRBJ2-1; possible D gene TRBD2, 6 bases. V lost 2 bases to trimming and J lost 0 bases, with 17 bases between them. The germline CDR1 and CDR2 sequences are MGHDK and SYGVNS. This CDR3 has 18 amino acids. CDR3: CASSEDPSVKSSYNEQFF. CDR3 DNA: TGTGCCAGCAGTGAAGACCCTAGCGTCAAAAGCTCCTACAATGAGCAGTTCTTC.

This clonotype has more than one count but fewer than ten. The chain employs TRBV5-1 and TRBJ2-7; 9 nucleotides agree with TRBD1. Germline V gene data show CDR1 as SGHRS and CDR2 as YFSETQ. The V and J ends lost 4 bases and 1 base, in that order; junction bases with no gene match: 12. The CDR3 has 17 residues. The CDR3 sequence is CASSPGTGIGRSYEQYF. Here the CDR3 DNA reads TGCGCCAGCAGCCCCGGGACAGGGATTGGTAGGTCCTACGAGCAGTACTTC.

This clonotype occurred a few times. V and J are TRBV5-8 and TRBJ2-5; TRBD1 is a possible D gene (6 bases). The CDR3 is 13 residues long. The ends were cut back, 1 base at V and 5 bases at J, with 9 bases in the middle. The germline CDR1 and CDR2 sequences are SGHTS and YDEGEE. The DNA for the CDR3 is TGTGCCAGCAGCTTGCACAGGGTGGAGACCCAGTACTTC. This translates into CASSLHRVETQYF.

As to this clonotype: At one end, the junction sequence differs from germline, possibly due to a read error. V and J are TRBV20-1 and TRBJ2-7; 7 bases agree with TRBD2. The CDR3 covers 14 residues. Germline V gene lookup returns CDR1 DFQATT and CDR2 SNEGSKA (reference sequence). CDR3 amino acids: CSARGTIVSYEQYF. The CDR3 coding sequence is TGCAGTGCAAGAGGGACTATTGTCTCCTACGAGCAGTACTTC.